The present T cell receptor beta chain was sequenced within a study of blood T cell repertoires in COVID-19. Whole-study context: Donors in the United States, Italy and Spain gave samples during acute or convalescent COVID-19. The cDNA or gDNA used as material had been derived from T cells, B-cell-depleted T cells, or PBMCs.

Under the authors' procedure: Reference gene primer amplification gave nucleated cell count estimates. Using immunoSEQ multiplex PCR, the repertoire was profiled, and TCRdb retains in-frame clones only, with some absent. The V and J calls and clone size were taken over from that table, and D and trimming were inferred from the DNA. The data show about 190,000 clones, just under 85% seen once. The CDR3 is 14 residues long. V dropped 0 bases and J dropped 5 bases, with 8 bases sitting between them. Germline V gene sequence: CDR1 LGHDT, CDR2 YNNKEL (reference sequence). The rearrangement uses TRBV3-1 (or the pseudogene TRBV3-2) and TRBJ2-1; D is perhaps TRBD1 (6 bases). The clonotype was recovered from a woman in her 70s with active or convalescent COVID-19. The specimen sequenced was peripheral blood. Here the CDR3 DNA reads TGTGCCAGCAGCCAAGAACAGGGCCACAATGAGCAGTTCTTC. Its translation: CASSQEQGHNEQFF.